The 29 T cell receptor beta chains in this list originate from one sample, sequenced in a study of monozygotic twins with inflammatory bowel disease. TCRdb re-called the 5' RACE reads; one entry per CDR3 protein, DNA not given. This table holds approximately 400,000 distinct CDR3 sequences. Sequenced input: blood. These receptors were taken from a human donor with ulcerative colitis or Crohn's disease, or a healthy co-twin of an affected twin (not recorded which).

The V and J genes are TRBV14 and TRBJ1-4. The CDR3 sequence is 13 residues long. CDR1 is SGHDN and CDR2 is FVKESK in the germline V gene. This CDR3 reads CASSQVSVTQLFF.

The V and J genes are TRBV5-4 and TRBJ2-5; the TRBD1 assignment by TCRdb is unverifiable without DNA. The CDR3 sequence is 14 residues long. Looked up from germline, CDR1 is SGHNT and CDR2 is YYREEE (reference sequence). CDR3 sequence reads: CASSFTGGSETQYF.

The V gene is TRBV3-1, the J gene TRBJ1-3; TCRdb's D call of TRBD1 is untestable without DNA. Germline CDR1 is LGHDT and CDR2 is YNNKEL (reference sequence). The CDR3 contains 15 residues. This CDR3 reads CASSPGTASGNTIYF.

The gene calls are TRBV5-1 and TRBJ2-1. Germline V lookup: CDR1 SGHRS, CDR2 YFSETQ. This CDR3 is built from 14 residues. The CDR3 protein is CASSFKDLDNEQFF.

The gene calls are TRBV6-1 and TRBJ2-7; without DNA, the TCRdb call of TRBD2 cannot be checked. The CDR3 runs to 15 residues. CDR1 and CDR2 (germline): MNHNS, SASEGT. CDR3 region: CASSPLKLAGNEQYF.

The CDR3 region is CASSSGHRAPTEAFF. This rearrangement joins TRBV5-1 to TRBJ1-1; TCRdb outputs TRBD1, but without DNA this stays unchecked. CDR1 SGHRS and CDR2 YFSETQ come from the germline V gene. The CDR3 length is 15 residues.

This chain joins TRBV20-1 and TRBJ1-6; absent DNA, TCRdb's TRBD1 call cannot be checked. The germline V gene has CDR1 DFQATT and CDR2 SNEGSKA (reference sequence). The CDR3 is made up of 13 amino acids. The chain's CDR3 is CSLRRDRNSPLHF.

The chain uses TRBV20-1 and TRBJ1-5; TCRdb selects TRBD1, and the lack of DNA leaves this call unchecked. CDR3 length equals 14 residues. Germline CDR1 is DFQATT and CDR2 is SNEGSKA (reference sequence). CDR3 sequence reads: CSAKTDRVNQPQHF.

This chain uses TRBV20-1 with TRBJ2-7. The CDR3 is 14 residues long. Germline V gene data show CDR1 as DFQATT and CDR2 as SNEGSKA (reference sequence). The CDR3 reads CSANALRIGHEQYF.

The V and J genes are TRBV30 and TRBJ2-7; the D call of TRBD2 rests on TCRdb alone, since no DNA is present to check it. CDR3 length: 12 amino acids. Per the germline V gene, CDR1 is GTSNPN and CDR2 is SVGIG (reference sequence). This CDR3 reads CALRASYYEQYF.

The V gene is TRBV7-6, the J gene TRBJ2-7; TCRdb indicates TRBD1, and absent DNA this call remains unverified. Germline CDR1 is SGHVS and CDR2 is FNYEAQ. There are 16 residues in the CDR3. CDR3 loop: CASSLKGLGASYEQYF.

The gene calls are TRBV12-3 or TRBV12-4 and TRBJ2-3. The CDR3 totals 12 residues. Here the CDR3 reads CASSLKWSTQYF.

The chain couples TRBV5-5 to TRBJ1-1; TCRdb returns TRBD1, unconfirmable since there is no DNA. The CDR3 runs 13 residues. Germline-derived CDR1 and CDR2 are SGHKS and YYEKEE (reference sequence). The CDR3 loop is CASSPPVATEAFF.

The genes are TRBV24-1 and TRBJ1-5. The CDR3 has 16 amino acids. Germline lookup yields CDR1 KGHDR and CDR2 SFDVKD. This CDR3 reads CATSLGGPYSNQPQHF.

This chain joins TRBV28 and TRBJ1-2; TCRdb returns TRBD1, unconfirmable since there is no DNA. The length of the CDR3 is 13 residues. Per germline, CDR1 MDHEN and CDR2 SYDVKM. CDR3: CASSWGLNYGYTF.

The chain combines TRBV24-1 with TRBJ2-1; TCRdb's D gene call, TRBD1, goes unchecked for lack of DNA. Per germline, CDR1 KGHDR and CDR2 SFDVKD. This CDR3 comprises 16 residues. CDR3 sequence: CATSDSGTKTLNEQFF.

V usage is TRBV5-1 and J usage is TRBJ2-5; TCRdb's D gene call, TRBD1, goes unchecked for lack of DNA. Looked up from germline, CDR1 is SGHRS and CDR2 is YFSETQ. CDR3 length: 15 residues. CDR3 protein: CASSVGDSLRETQYF.

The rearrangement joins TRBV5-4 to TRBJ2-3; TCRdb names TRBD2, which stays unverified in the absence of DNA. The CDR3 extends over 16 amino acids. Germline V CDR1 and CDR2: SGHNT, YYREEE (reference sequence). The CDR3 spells CASSDRTSGSGGTQYF.

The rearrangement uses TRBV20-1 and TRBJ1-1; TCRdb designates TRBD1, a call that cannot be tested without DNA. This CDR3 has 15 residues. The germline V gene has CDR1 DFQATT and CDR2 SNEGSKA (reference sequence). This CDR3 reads CSASDSGVVGTEAFF.

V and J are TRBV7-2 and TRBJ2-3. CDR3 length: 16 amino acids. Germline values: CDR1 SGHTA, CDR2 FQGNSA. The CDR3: CASSLPIRAGTDTQYF.

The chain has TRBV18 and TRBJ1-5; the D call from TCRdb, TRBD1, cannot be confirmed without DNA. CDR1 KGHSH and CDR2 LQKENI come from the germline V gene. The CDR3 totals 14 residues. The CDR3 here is CASSYGVPNQPQHF.

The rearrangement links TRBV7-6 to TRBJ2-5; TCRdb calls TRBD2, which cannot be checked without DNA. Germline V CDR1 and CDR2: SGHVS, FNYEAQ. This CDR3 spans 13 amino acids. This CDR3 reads CASSRTSQETQYF.

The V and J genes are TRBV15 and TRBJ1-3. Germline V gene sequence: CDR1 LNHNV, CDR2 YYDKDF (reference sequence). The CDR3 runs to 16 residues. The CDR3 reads CATSRDDLISGNTIYF.

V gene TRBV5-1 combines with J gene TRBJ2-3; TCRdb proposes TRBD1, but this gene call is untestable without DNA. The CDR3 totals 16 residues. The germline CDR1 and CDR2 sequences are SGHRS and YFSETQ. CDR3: CASKGQTGTFTDTQYF.

CDR3 amino acids: CASSQEAEAFF. J is TRBJ1-1 and V is TRBV7-9. The CDR3 is 11 residues long. Germline V gives CDR1 SEHNR, CDR2 FQNEAQ (reference sequence).

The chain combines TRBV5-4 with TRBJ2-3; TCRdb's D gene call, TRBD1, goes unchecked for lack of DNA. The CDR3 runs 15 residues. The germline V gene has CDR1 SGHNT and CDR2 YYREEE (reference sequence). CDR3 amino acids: CASSPDRLGPDTQYF. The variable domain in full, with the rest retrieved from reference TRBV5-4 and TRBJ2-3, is ETGVTQSPTHLIKTRGQQVTLRCSSQSGHNTVSWYQQALGQGPQFIFQYYREEENGRGNFPPRFSGLQFPNYSSELNVNALELDDSALYLCASSPDRLGPDTQYFGPGTRLTVL.

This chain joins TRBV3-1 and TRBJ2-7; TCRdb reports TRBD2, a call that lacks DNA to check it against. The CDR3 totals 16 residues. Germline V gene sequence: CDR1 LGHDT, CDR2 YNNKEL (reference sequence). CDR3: CASSRVLAGGSYEQYF.

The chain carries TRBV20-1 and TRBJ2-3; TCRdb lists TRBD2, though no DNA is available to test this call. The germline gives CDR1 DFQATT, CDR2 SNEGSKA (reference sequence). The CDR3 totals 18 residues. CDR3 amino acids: CSARLTMGLAGRADTQYF.

The CDR3 is CASSQGWTAYEQYF. The rearrangement links TRBV4-3 to TRBJ2-7; TCRdb returns TRBD1, unconfirmable since there is no DNA. This CDR3 contains 14 residues. Germline-derived CDR1 and CDR2 are LGHNA and YSLEER.